A selection of T cell receptor beta chains follows, all from one sample in a study of cytomegalovirus exposure and HLA in healthy donors. The method was immunoSEQ multiplex PCR; TCRdb's version includes in-frame clones alone and lacks a portion of them. The table records approximately 100,000 clones, about 75% of them present only once. The source material was PBMCs. The receptors were gathered from a woman between 18 and 30 years old in good health and CMV-seropositive. CDR3s include the opening cysteine and the closing phenylalanine or tryptophan. Each record gives: J gene, D gene, V gene, clone size, CDR3 protein, CDR3 DNA. The D gene is left open where the match is weak. Only some rows state a clone size, as once, few, many or a class for expanded clones.

j_gene: TRBJ2-3
d_gene: -
v_gene: TRBV27
abundance: -
CDR3aa: CASRPSEASGAYF
CDR3nt: TGTGCCAGCAGGCCTAGCGAAGCCAGCGGAGCGTATTTT

j_gene: TRBJ2-1
d_gene: -
v_gene: TRBV7-3
abundance: -
CDR3aa: CASRNTSYNEQFF
CDR3nt: TGTGCCAGCAGGAACACATCCTACAATGAGCAGTTCTTC

j_gene: TRBJ2-7
d_gene: -
v_gene: TRBV11-1
abundance: -
CDR3aa: CASSLIQGSSYEQYF
CDR3nt: TGTGCCAGCAGCCTAATCCAGGGGAGCTCCTACGAGCAGTACTTC

j_gene: TRBJ2-4
d_gene: TRBD1
v_gene: TRBV10-3
abundance: -
CDR3aa: CAISDSGQGLGKNIQYF
CDR3nt: TGTGCCATCAGTGATTCGGGACAGGGCCTTGGCAAAAACATTCAGTACTTC

j_gene: TRBJ1-1
d_gene: TRBD1
v_gene: TRBV19
abundance: few
CDR3aa: CASSIWGQPANTEAFF
CDR3nt: TGTGCCAGTAGTATTTGGGGACAGCCAGCGAACACTGAAGCTTTCTTT

j_gene: TRBJ2-2
d_gene: -
v_gene: TRBV7-9
abundance: -
CDR3aa: CASSRGTATGELFF
CDR3nt: TGTGCCAGCAGCAGGGGGACGGCCACCGGGGAGCTGTTTTTT

j_gene: TRBJ2-1
d_gene: TRBD2
v_gene: TRBV7-9
abundance: -
CDR3aa: CASSLVAGVSNEQFF
CDR3nt: TGTGCCAGCAGCTTAGTAGCGGGAGTCTCGAATGAGCAGTTCTTC

j_gene: TRBJ2-7
d_gene: -
v_gene: TRBV9
abundance: -
CDR3aa: CASSLGQPYEQYF
CDR3nt: TGTGCCAGCAGCCTAGGGCAACCGTACGAGCAGTACTTC

j_gene: TRBJ2-1
d_gene: -
v_gene: TRBV18
abundance: -
CDR3aa: CASSPDISYNEQFF
CDR3nt: TGTGCCAGCTCACCTGACATCTCCTACAATGAGCAGTTCTTC

j_gene: TRBJ2-5
d_gene: -
v_gene: TRBV21-1
abundance: -
CDR3aa: CASSNEKASGSGETQYF
CDR3nt: TGTGCCAGCAGCAATGAGAAGGCTAGCGGGAGTGGGGAGACCCAGTACTTC

j_gene: TRBJ2-1
d_gene: TRBD2
v_gene: TRBV6-5
abundance: -
CDR3aa: CASSYSSGDYNEQFF
CDR3nt: TGTGCCAGCAGTTACAGTAGCGGGGACTACAATGAGCAGTTCTTC

j_gene: TRBJ2-3
d_gene: TRBD2
v_gene: TRBV7-8
abundance: -
CDR3aa: CASSPSGRWDTQYF
CDR3nt: TGTGCCAGCAGCCCTAGCGGGAGATGGGATACGCAGTATTTT

j_gene: TRBJ2-4
d_gene: -
v_gene: TRBV19
abundance: -
CDR3aa: CASSIGGLAKNIQYF
CDR3nt: TGTGCCAGTAGTATAGGTGGCCTAGCCAAAAACATTCAGTACTTC

j_gene: TRBJ1-2
d_gene: -
v_gene: TRBV5-5
abundance: -
CDR3aa: CASSLIDTGNYGYTF
CDR3nt: TGTGCCAGCAGCTTAATTGATACAGGGAACTATGGCTACACCTTC

j_gene: TRBJ2-3
d_gene: TRBD2
v_gene: TRBV27
abundance: -
CDR3aa: CASGREAGSTDTQYF
CDR3nt: TGTGCCAGCGGACGGGAGGCGGGGTCCACAGATACGCAGTATTTT

j_gene: TRBJ2-5
d_gene: -
v_gene: TRBV19
abundance: -
CDR3aa: CASRVQGGETQYF
CDR3nt: TGTGCCAGTAGAGTTCAGGGGGGAGAGACCCAGTACTTC

j_gene: TRBJ2-7
d_gene: TRBD2
v_gene: TRBV27
abundance: -
CDR3aa: CASTESGRLNEQYF
CDR3nt: TGTGCCAGCACCGAAAGCGGGAGGTTGAACGAGCAGTACTTC

j_gene: TRBJ1-4
d_gene: -
v_gene: TRBV28
abundance: -
CDR3aa: CASSILQKVEKLFF
CDR3nt: TGTGCCAGCAGTATCTTACAGAAGGTTGAAAAACTGTTTTTT

j_gene: TRBJ2-1
d_gene: TRBD1
v_gene: TRBV27
abundance: few
CDR3aa: CASRVTGGNEQFF
CDR3nt: TGTGCCAGCAGGGTGACAGGGGGAAATGAGCAGTTCTTC

j_gene: TRBJ2-6
d_gene: TRBD2
v_gene: TRBV28
abundance: few
CDR3aa: CASSFVFSGVYSGANVLTF
CDR3nt: TGTGCCAGCAGTTTTGTGTTTAGCGGGGTTTACTCTGGGGCCAACGTCCTGACTTTC

j_gene: TRBJ2-3
d_gene: TRBD2
v_gene: TRBV2
abundance: -
CDR3aa: CATSTSGGDITGTDTQYF
CDR3nt: TGTGCCACCTCGACTAGCGGGGGAGACATCACGGGCACAGATACGCAGTATTTT

j_gene: TRBJ1-4
d_gene: TRBD1
v_gene: TRBV10-3
abundance: -
CDR3aa: CAISDKTGMANEKLFF
CDR3nt: TGTGCCATCAGTGATAAGACAGGGATGGCTAATGAAAAACTGTTTTTT

j_gene: TRBJ2-3
d_gene: -
v_gene: TRBV5-6
abundance: -
CDR3aa: CASSLYLSTDTQYF
CDR3nt: TGTGCCAGCAGCTTGTACTTGTCCACAGATACGCAGTATTTT

j_gene: TRBJ2-2
d_gene: TRBD2
v_gene: TRBV6-4
abundance: -
CDR3aa: CASSSGSFTGELFF
CDR3nt: TGTGCCAGCAGTAGCGGGAGTTTCACCGGGGAGCTGTTTTTT

j_gene: TRBJ2-7
d_gene: TRBD2
v_gene: TRBV7-2
abundance: -
CDR3aa: CASTSQREAYEQYF
CDR3nt: TGTGCCAGCACCAGCCAGCGGGAGGCCTACGAGCAGTACTTC

j_gene: TRBJ2-7
d_gene: -
v_gene: TRBV28
abundance: -
CDR3aa: CASSTQTGSPLGKQYF
CDR3nt: TGTGCCAGCAGTACACAGACAGGTTCCCCTTTAGGGAAGCAGTACTTC

j_gene: TRBJ2-7
d_gene: -
v_gene: TRBV29-1
abundance: -
CDR3aa: CSVEGSYYEQYF
CDR3nt: TGCAGCGTTGAGGGTAGCTACTACGAGCAGTACTTC

j_gene: TRBJ1-2
d_gene: TRBD1
v_gene: TRBV5-1
abundance: -
CDR3aa: CASRGTELYGYTF
CDR3nt: TGCGCCAGCAGGGGGACAGAGCTATATGGCTACACCTTC